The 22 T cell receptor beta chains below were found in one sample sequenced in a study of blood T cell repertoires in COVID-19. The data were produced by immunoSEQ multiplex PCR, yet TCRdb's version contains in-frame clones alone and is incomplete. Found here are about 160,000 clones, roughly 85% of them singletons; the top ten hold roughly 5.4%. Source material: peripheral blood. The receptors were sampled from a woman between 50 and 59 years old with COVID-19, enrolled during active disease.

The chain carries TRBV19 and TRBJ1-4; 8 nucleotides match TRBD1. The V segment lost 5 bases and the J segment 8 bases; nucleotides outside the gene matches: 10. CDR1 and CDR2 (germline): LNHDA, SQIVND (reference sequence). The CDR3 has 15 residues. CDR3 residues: CASSGSGGVSEKLFF. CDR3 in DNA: TGTGCCAGTAGTGGCTCAGGGGGCGTGAGCGAAAAACTGTTTTTT.

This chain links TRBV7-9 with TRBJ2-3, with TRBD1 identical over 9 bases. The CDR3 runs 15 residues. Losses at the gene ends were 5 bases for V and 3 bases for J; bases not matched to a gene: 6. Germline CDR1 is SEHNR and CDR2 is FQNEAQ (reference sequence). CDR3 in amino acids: CASSHRDRVTDTQYF. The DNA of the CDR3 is TGTGCCAGCAGCCACCGGGACAGGGTGACAGATACGCAGTATTTT. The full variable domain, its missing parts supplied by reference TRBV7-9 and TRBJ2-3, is DTGVSQNPRHKITKRGQNVTFRCDPISEHNRLYWYRQTLGQGPEFLTYFQNEAQLEKSRLLSDRFSAERPKGSFSTLEIQRTEQGDSAMYLCASSHRDRVTDTQYFGPGTRLTVL.

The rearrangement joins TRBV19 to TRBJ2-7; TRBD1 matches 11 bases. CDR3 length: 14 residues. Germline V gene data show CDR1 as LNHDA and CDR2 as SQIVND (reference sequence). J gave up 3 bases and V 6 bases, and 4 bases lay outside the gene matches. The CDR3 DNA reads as TGTGCCAGTAGCCCCGGGACAGGGGGCTACGAGCAGTACTTC. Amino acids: CASSPGTGGYEQYF.

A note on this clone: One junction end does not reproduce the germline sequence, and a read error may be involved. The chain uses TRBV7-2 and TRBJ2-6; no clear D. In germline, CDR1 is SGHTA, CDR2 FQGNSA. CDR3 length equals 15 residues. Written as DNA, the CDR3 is TGTGCCAGCAGCATAGCAGCCTCTGGGGCCAACGTCCTGACTTTC. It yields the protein CASSIAASGANVLTF.

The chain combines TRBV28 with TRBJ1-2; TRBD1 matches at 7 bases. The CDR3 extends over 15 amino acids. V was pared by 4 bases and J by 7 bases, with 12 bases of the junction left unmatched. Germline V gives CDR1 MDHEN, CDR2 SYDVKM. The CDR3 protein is CASSSLGQVGRGYTF. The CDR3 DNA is TGTGCCAGCAGTTCCCTAGGACAGGTGGGTCGTGGCTACACCTTC.

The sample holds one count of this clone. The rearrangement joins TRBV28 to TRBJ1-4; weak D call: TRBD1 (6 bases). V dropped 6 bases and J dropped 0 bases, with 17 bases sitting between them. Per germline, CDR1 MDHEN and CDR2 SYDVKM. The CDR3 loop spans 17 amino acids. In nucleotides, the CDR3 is TGTGCCAGCAGCGGGGCAGGGGCCGCACCAACTAATGAAAAACTGTTTTTT. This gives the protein CASSGAGAAPTNEKLFF. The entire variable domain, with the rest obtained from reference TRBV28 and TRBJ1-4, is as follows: DVKVTQSSRYLVKRTGEKVFLECVQDMDHENMFWYRQDPGLGLRLIYFSYDVKMKEKGDIPEGYSVSREKKERFSLILESASTNQTSMYLCASSGAGAAPTNEKLFFGSGTQLSVL.

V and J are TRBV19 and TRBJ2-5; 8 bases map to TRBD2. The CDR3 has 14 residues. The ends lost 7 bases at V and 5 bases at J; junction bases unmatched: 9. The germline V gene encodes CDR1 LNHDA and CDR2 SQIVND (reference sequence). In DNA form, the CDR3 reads TGTGCCAGTAAGCGGGGGTGGCTAGCGGAGACCCAGTACTTC. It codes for CASKRGWLAETQYF.

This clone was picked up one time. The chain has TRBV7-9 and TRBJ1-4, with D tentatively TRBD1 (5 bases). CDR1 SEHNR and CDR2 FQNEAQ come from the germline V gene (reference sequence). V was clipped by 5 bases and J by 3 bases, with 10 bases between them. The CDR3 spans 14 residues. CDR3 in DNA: TGTGCCAGCAGCCTGACAGAGGCTAATGAAAAACTGTTTTTT. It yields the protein CASSLTEANEKLFF.

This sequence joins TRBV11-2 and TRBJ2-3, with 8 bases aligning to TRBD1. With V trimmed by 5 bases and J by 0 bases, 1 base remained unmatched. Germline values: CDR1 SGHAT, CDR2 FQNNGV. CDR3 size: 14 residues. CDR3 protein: CASSHRGSTDTQYF. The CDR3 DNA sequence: TGTGCCAGCAGCCACAGGGGGAGCACAGATACGCAGTATTTT. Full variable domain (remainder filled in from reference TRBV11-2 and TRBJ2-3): EAGVAQSPRYKIIEKRQSVAFWCNPISGHATLYWYQQILGQGPKLLIQFQNNGVVDDSQLPKDRFSAERLKGVDSTLKIQPAKLEDSAVYLCASSHRGSTDTQYFGPGTRLTVL.

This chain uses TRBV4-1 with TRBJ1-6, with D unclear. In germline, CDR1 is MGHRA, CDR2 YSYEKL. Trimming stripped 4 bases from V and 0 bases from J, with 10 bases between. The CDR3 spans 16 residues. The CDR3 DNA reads TGCGCCAGCAGCCTGGACTGGAGCTCCTATAATTCACCCCTCCACTTT. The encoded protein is CASSLDWSSYNSPLHF.

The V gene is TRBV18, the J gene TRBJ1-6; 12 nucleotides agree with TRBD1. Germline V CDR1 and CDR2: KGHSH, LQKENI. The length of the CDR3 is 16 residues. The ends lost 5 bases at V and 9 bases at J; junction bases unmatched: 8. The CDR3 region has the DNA TGTGCCAGCTCAAGGGACAGGGGGCGCTTGGGTTCACCCCTCCACTTT. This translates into CASSRDRGRLGSPLHF.

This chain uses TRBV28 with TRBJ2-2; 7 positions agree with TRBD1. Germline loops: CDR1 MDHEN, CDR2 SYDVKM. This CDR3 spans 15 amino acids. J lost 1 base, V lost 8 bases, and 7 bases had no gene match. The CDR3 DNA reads TGTGCCAGCGCCCGGACAGGAAGGAACACCGGGGAGCTGTTTTTT. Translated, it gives CASARTGRNTGELFF.

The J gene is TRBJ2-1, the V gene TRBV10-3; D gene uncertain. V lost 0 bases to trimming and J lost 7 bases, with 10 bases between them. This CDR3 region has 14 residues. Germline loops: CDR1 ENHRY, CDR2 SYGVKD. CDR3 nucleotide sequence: TGTGCCATCAGTGAGTCACCAGGTGAAAATGAGCAGTTCTTC. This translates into CAISESPGENEQFF.

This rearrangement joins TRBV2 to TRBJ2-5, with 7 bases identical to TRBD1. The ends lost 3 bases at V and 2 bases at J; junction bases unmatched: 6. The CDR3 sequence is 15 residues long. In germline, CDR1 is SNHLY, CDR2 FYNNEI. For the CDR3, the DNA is TGTGCCAGCAGTGAGGGGGCAGGGGGTCAAGAGACCCAGTACTTC. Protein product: CASSEGAGGQETQYF.

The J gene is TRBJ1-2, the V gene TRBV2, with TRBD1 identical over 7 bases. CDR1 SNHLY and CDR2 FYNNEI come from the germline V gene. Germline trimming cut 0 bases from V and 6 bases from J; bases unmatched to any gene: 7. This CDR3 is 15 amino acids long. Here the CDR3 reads CASSEAQGTVHGYTF. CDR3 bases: TGTGCCAGCAGTGAAGCACAAGGGACAGTCCATGGCTACACCTTC.

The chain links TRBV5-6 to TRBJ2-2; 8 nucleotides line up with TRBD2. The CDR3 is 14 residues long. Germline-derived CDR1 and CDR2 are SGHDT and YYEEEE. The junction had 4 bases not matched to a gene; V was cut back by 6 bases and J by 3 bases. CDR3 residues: CASNLGRDTGELFF. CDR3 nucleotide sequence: TGTGCCAGCAACCTCGGGAGGGACACCGGGGAGCTGTTTTTT.

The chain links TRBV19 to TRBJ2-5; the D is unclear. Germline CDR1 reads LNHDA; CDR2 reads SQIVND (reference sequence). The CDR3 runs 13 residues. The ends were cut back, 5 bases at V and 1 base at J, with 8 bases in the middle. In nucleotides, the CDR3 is TGTGCCAGTAGTCCTGTCGGCCAAGAGACCCAGTACTTC. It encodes CASSPVGQETQYF.

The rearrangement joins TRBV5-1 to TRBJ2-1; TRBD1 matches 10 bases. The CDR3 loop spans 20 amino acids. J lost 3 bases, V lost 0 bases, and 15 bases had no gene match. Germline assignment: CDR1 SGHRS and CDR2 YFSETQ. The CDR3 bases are TGCGCCAGCAGCTTGGATGTCACCGCGGGACAGGGGTTTGGCTACAATGAGCAGTTCTTC. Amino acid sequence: CASSLDVTAGQGFGYNEQFF.

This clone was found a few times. DNA for the CDR3: TGTGCCAGTGAGGACACGTATGGCTACACCTTC. Its translation is CASEDTYGYTF. The rearrangement joins TRBV19 to TRBJ1-2; tentatively, D is TRBD1 (5 bases). The germline V and J ends were trimmed by 8 bases and 5 bases, with 9 bases remaining between them. The CDR3 is made up of 11 amino acids. CDR1 is LNHDA and CDR2 is SQIVND in the germline V gene (reference sequence).

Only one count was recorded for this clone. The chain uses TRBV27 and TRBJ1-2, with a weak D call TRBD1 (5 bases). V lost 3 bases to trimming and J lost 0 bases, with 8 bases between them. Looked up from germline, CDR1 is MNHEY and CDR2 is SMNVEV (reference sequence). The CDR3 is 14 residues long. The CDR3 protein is CASSFQGSNYGYTF. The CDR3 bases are TGTGCCAGCAGTTTTCAGGGATCTAACTATGGCTACACCTTC.

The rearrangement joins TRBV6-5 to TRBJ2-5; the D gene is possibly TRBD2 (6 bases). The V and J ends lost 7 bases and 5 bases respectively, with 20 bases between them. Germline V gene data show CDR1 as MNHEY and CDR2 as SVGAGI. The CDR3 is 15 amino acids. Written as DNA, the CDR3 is TGTGCCAGCACGGTTTATACTAGCCTATCGGAGACCCAGTACTTC. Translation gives CASTVYTSLSETQYF.

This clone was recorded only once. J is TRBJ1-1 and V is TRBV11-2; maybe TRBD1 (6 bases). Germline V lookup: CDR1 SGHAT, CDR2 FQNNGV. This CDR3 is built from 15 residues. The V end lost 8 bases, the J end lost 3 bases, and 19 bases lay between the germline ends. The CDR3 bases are TGTGCCAGCGCCGCTTCCCGGGACAAATACACTGAAGCTTTCTTT. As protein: CASAASRDKYTEAFF.